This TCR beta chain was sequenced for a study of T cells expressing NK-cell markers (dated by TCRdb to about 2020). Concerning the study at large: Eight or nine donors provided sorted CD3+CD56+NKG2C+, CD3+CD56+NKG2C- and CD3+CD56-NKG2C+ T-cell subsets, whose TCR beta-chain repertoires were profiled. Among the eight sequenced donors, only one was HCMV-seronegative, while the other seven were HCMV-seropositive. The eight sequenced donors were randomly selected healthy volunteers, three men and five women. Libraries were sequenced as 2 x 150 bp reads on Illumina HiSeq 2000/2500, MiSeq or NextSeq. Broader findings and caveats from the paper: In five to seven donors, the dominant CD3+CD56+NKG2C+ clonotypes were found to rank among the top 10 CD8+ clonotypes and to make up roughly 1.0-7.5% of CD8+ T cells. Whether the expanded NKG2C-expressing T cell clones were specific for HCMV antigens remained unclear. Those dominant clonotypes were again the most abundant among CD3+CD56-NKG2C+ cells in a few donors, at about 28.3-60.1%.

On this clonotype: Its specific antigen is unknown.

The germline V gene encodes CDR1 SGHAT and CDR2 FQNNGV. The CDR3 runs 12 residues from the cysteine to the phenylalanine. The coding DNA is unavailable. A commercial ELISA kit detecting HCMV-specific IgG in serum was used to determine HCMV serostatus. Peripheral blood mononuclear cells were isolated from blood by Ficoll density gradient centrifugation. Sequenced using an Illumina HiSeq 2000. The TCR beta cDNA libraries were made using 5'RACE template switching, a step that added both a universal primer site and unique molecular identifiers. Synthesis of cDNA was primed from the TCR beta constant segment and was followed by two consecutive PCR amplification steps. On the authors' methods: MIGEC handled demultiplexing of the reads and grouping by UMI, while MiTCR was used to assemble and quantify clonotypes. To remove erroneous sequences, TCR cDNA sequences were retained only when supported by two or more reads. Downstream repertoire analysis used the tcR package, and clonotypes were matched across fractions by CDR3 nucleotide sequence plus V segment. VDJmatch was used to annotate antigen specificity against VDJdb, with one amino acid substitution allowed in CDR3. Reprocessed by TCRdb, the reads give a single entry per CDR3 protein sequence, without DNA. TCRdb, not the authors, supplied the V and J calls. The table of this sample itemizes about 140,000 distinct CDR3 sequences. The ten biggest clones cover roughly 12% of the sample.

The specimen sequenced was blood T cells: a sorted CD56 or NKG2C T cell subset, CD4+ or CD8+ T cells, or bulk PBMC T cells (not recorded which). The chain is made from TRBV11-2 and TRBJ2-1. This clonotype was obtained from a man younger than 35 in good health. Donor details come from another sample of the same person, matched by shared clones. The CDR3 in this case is CASSPTWNEQFF. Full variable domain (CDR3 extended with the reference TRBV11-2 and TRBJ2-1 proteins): EAGVAQSPRYKIIEKRQSVAFWCNPISGHATLYWYQQILGQGPKLLIQFQNNGVVDDSQLPKDRFSAERLKGVDSTLKIQPAKLEDSAVYLCASSPTWNEQFFGPGTRLTVL.